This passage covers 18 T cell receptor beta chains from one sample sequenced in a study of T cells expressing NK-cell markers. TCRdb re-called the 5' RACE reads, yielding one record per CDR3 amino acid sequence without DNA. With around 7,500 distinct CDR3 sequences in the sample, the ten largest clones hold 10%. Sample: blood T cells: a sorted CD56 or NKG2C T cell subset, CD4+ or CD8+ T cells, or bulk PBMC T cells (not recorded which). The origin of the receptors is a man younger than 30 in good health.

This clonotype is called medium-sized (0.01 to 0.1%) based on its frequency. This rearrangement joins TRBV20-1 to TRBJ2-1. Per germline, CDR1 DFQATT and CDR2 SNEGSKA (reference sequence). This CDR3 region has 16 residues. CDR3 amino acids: CSADGSAGVVYNEQFF.

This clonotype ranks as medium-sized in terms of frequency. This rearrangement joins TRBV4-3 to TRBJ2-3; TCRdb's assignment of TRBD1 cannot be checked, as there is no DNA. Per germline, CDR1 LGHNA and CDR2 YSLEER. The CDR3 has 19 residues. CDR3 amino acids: CASSPTGQLNPSSTDTQYF.

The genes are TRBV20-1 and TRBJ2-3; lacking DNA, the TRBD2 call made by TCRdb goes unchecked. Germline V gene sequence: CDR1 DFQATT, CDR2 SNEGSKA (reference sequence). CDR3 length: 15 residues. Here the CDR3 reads CSAVGLAFFTDTQYF.

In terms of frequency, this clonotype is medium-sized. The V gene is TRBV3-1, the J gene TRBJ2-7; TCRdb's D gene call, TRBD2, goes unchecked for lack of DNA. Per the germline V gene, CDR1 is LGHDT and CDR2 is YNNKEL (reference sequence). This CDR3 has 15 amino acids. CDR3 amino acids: CASSSHGTSGSEQYF.

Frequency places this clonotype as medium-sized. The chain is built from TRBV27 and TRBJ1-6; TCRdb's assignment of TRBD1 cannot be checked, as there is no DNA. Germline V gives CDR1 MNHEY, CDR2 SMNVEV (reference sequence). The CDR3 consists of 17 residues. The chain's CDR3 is CASSLRTGTNDNSPLHF.

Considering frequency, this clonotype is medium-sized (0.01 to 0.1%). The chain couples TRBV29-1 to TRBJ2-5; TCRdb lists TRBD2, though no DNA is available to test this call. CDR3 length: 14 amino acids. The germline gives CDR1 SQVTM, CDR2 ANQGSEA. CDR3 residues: CSVGGLASQETQYF.

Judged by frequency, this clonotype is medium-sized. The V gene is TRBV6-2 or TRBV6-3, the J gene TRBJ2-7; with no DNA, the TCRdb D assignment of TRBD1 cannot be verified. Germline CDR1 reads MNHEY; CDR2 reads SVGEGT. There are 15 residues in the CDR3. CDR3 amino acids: CASSYPPGMIQKQYF.

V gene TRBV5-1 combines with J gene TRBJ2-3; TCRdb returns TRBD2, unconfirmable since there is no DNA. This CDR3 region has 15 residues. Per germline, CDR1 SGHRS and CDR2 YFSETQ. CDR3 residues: CASSPSGISTDTQYF.

This CDR3 is CASSPPMRPGRKETQYF. This rearrangement joins TRBV5-1 to TRBJ2-5; lacking DNA, the TRBD2 call made by TCRdb goes unchecked. Germline CDR1 reads SGHRS; CDR2 reads YFSETQ. The CDR3 covers 17 residues.

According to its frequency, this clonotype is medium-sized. The CDR3 protein is CATSVGWGNEQFF. The chain is built from TRBV24-1 and TRBJ2-1. Per germline, CDR1 KGHDR and CDR2 SFDVKD. The CDR3 covers 13 residues.

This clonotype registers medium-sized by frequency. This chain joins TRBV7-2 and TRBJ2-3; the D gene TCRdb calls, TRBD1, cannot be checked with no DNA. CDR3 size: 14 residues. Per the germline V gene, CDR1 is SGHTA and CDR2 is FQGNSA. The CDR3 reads CASSLDRGTDTQYF. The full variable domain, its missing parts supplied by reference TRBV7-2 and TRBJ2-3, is GAGVSQSPSNKVTEKGKDVELRCDPISGHTALYWYRQSLGQGLEFLIYFQGNSAPDKSGLPSDRFSAERTGGSVSTLTIQRTQQEDSAVYLCASSLDRGTDTQYFGPGTRLTVL.

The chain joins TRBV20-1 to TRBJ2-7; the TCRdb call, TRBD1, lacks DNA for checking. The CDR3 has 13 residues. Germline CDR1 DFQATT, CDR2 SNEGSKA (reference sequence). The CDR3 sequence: CSAARDASYEQYF.

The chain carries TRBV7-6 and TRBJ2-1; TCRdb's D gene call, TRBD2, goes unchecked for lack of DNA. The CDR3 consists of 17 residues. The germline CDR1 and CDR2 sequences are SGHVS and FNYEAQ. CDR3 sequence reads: CASSSTWTAGVRNEQFF.

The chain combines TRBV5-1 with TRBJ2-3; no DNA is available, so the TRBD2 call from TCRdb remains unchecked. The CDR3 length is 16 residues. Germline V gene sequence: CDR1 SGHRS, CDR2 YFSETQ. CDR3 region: CASSLPRERIADTQYF.

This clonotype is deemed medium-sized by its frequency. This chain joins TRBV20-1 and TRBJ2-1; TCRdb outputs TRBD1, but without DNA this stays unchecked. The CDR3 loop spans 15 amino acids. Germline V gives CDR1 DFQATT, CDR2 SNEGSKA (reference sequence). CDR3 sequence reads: CSAGPLDRTYNEQFF.

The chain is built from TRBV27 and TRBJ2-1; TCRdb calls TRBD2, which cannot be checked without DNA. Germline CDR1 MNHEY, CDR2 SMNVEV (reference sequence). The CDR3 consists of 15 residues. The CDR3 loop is CASSLVPSGIYEQFF.

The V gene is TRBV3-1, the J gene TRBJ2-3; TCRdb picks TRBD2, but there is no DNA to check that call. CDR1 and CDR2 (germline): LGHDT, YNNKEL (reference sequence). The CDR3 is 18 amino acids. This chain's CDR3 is CASSRTGLSGRAADTQYF.

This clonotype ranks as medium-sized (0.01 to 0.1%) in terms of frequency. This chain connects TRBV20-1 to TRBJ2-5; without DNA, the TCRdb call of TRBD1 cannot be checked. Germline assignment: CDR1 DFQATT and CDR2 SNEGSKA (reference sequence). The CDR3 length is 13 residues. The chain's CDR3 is CSADETGAETQYF.